Presented here are 23 T cell receptor beta chains from one specimen sequenced in a study of OX40 agonist ivuxolimab in advanced cancers. The protocol was immunoSEQ multiplex PCR, while the TCRdb copy is restricted to in-frame clones and leaves out a portion. Of about 100,000 clones in the sample, around 91% were seen once. Material: CD4+ or CD8+ T cells sorted from blood, obtained in a trial of the OX40 agonist ivuxolimab. These receptors were obtained from an adult with an advanced solid tumor such as melanoma, head and neck, liver or kidney cancer.

The V gene is TRBV10-3, the J gene TRBJ2-1; 10 nucleotides line up with TRBD2. Trimming cost V 6 bases and J 2 bases; bases outside gene matches: 1. Germline CDR1 and CDR2: ENHRY and SYGVKD. CDR3 size: 14 residues. CDR3 DNA: TGTGCCATCAGCGGACTAGCGGCCTACAATGAGCAGTTCTTC. Translating gives CAISGLAAYNEQFF.

The chain is built from TRBV29-1 and TRBJ2-7; TRBD1 agrees at 9 bases. This CDR3 has 13 residues. Germline V gives CDR1 SQVTM, CDR2 ANQGSEA. V was clipped by 7 bases and J by 3 bases; unmatched bases: 7. In nucleotides, the CDR3 is TGCAGCGCCTCCGGGACAGGGCTCTACGAGCAGTACTTC. Translation gives CSASGTGLYEQYF.

The chain uses TRBV30 and TRBJ2-5; TRBD2 matches at 7 bases. The better agreement between TRBJ2-7 and the DNA end casts doubt on the J call. The CDR3 is made up of 18 amino acids. Germline assignment: CDR1 GTSNPN and CDR2 SVGIG (reference sequence). The CDR3 DNA is TGTGCCTGGAGGGATCAATTAGCGATGGGCGGGAGTCTCTACGAGCAGTACTTC. Translated, it gives CAWRDQLAMGGSLYEQYF.

The chain combines TRBV29-1 with TRBJ2-5; tentatively, D is TRBD1 or TRBD2 (6 bases each). V lost 2 bases and J 7 bases, leaving 11 bases between the germline ends. This CDR3 is 12 amino acids long. Looked up from germline, CDR1 is SQVTM and CDR2 is ANQGSEA. CDR3 in amino acids: CSVEPGGGTQYF. The DNA for the CDR3 is TGCAGCGTTGAACCCGGGGGCGGGACCCAGTACTTC.

The gene calls are TRBV2 and TRBJ2-3, with TRBD2 identical over 10 bases. J was trimmed by 4 bases and V by 4 bases; bases with no gene match: 8. The CDR3 contains 16 residues. Germline loops: CDR1 SNHLY, CDR2 FYNNEI. CDR3 region: CASSVRLAGVSDTQYF. CDR3 nucleotide sequence: TGTGCCAGCAGTGTGCGGCTAGCGGGAGTGTCAGATACGCAGTATTTT.

V is TRBV7-8 and J is TRBJ2-3, with 7 bases identical to TRBD2. In germline, CDR1 is SGHVS, CDR2 FQNEAQ. The J segment lost 5 bases and the V segment lost 1 base, leaving 9 bases of the junction unmatched. The CDR3 has 16 amino acids. CDR3 residues: CASSLDEGGPIDTQYF. The DNA of the CDR3 is TGTGCCAGCAGCTTAGACGAGGGAGGGCCCATAGATACGCAGTATTTT.

A few counts support this clone. V and J are TRBV19 and TRBJ2-7; TRBD2 might be the D (5 bases). CDR1 and CDR2 (germline): LNHDA, SQIVND (reference sequence). V lost 3 bases, J lost 2 bases, and 17 bases lay in between. This CDR3 spans 16 amino acids. Here the CDR3 reads CASSIFGRGKAYEQYF. The CDR3 nucleotides read TGTGCCAGTAGTATCTTTGGACGGGGAAAAGCCTACGAGCAGTACTTC.

This rearrangement joins TRBV7-8 to TRBJ1-1; 12 bases map to TRBD1. Germline V gives CDR1 SGHVS, CDR2 FQNEAQ. The V segment lost 5 bases and the J segment 3 bases; nucleotides outside the gene matches: 10. This CDR3 region has 17 residues. The CDR3 DNA sequence: TGTGCCAGCAGCCCCGGGACAGGGGGCACGTATGACACTGAAGCTTTCTTT. Residues: CASSPGTGGTYDTEAFF. The full variable domain, in which reference TRBV7-8 and TRBJ1-1 provide the parts outside the CDR3, is GAGVSQSPRYKVAKRGQDVALRCDPISGHVSLFWYQQALGQGPEFLTYFQNEAQLDKSGLPSDRFFAERPEGSVSTLKIQRTQQEDSAVYLCASSPGTGGTYDTEAFFGQGTRLTVV.

The V gene is TRBV7-8, the J gene TRBJ2-1, with D unclear. V lost 0 bases, J lost 1 base, and 4 bases lay in between. The germline V gene encodes CDR1 SGHVS and CDR2 FQNEAQ. The length of the CDR3 is 14 residues. This chain's CDR3 is CASSLAGSYNEQFF. DNA for the CDR3: TGTGCCAGCAGCTTAGCGGGATCCTACAATGAGCAGTTCTTC.

The chain joins TRBV28 to TRBJ2-7, with TRBD2 as a possible D gene (5 bases). Trimming removed 7 bases at V and 1 base at J, with 8 bases between. Germline values: CDR1 MDHEN, CDR2 SYDVKM. The CDR3 extends over 12 amino acids. DNA of the CDR3: TGTGCCAGCACTAGCCCATCCTACGAGCAGTACTTC. Amino acids: CASTSPSYEQYF. The full variable domain, with the rest looked up from reference TRBV28 and TRBJ2-7, is DVKVTQSSRYLVKRTGEKVFLECVQDMDHENMFWYRQDPGLGLRLIYFSYDVKMKEKGDIPEGYSVSREKKERFSLILESASTNQTSMYLCASTSPSYEQYFGPGTRLTVT.

The gene calls are TRBV25-1 and TRBJ2-7; D not certain. The CDR3 is 12 amino acids. Looked up from germline, CDR1 is MGHDK and CDR2 is SYGVNS. The V and J ends lost 8 bases and 0 bases respectively, with 8 bases between them. This CDR3 reads CASSPSSYEQYF. The CDR3, as DNA: TGTGCCAGCTCCCCCAGCTCCTACGAGCAGTACTTC.

The chain recombines TRBV5-1 with TRBJ1-1; D is possibly TRBD1 (5 bases). CDR3 size: 17 residues. V was trimmed by 2 bases and J by 0 bases, leaving 17 bases between them. CDR1 and CDR2 (germline): SGHRS, YFSETQ. CDR3 in amino acids: CASSFDTGGNMNTEAFF. The DNA for the CDR3 is TGCGCCAGCAGCTTCGACACCGGGGGGAATATGAACACTGAAGCTTTCTTT.

The genes are TRBV9 and TRBJ1-1; the D gene is possibly TRBD1 (5 bases). This CDR3 has 15 amino acids. V dropped 2 bases and J dropped 1 base, with 12 bases sitting between them. Per germline, CDR1 SGDLS and CDR2 YYNGEE. CDR3 in amino acids: CASSVTGRPNTEAFF. CDR3 nucleotides: TGTGCCAGCAGCGTTACAGGCCGTCCGAACACTGAAGCTTTCTTT.

The J gene is TRBJ1-6, the V gene TRBV6-5; 8 nucleotides agree with TRBD1. This CDR3 contains 15 residues. V lost 7 bases to trimming and J lost 4 bases; unmatched junction nucleotides: 6. Germline V CDR1 and CDR2: MNHEY, SVGAGI. The CDR3 DNA sequence: TGTGCCAGCATGCCAGGGGGCCTTTATAATTCACCCCTCCACTTT. It translates to CASMPGGLYNSPLHF.

This clone was detected once. The genes are TRBV7-9 and TRBJ2-3, with TRBD2 identical over 7 bases. Trimming cost V 5 bases and J 4 bases; bases outside gene matches: 9. The CDR3 length is 15 residues. The germline gives CDR1 SEHNR, CDR2 FQNEAQ (reference sequence). The DNA of the CDR3 is TGTGCCAGCAGCGGCGAGGGAGGGCCAGCAGATACGCAGTATTTT. Its protein product is CASSGEGGPADTQYF.

This chain connects TRBV4-2 to TRBJ2-2; TRBD1 or TRBD2 may be the D gene (5 bases each). The CDR3 is made up of 14 amino acids. CDR1 is LGHNA, CDR2 YNFKEQ, per germline. Trimming shortened V by 0 bases and J by 8 bases, and 10 bases separated the two germline ends. The CDR3 loop reads CASSQDQGGGELFF. The CDR3 bases are TGTGCCAGCAGCCAAGATCAGGGCGGGGGGGAGCTGTTTTTT.

This chain connects TRBV30 to TRBJ2-3; tentatively, D is TRBD2 (5 bases). CDR1 GTSNPN and CDR2 SVGIG come from the germline V gene (reference sequence). This CDR3 is built from 14 residues. V was clipped by 1 base and J by 1 base, with 9 bases between them. CDR3 sequence: CAWSGTRGTDTQYF. The CDR3 bases are TGTGCCTGGAGTGGAACTAGGGGCACAGATACGCAGTATTTT.

The chain recombines TRBV11-1 with TRBJ1-2, with D unclear. The ends were cut back, 3 bases at V and 7 bases at J, with 9 bases in the middle. Germline CDR1 reads SGHAT; CDR2 reads FQDESV (reference sequence). This CDR3 has 12 residues. The CDR3 sequence is CASSFSGFGYTF. The CDR3 DNA follows: TGTGCCAGCAGCTTTTCGGGTTTTGGCTACACCTTC.

The J gene is TRBJ1-2, the V gene TRBV11-2; D not resolved. V was pared by 0 bases and J by 7 bases, with 12 bases between. The CDR3 sequence is 14 residues long. The germline gives CDR1 SGHAT, CDR2 FQNNGV. The CDR3 protein is CASSLDPKMVGYTF. The DNA of the CDR3 is TGTGCCAGCAGCTTAGATCCGAAGATGGTTGGCTACACCTTC.

The chain carries TRBV19 and TRBJ1-4; a possible D gene is TRBD1 (5 bases). V lost 7 bases to trimming and J lost 0 bases, with 9 bases between them. Germline V gene data show CDR1 as LNHDA and CDR2 as SQIVND (reference sequence). The CDR3 covers 14 residues. CDR3 DNA sequence: TGTGCCAGTACAGGGTTCTCAACTAATGAAAAACTGTTTTTT. The encoded protein is CASTGFSTNEKLFF. The entire variable domain, with the rest obtained from reference TRBV19 and TRBJ1-4, is as follows: DGGITQSPKYLFRKEGQNVTLSCEQNLNHDAMYWYRQDPGQGLRLIYYSQIVNDFQKGDIAEGYSVSREKKESFPLTVTSAQKNPTAFYLCASTGFSTNEKLFFGSGTQLSVL.

This clone was counted only a few times. The genes are TRBV6-5 and TRBJ2-7; D is ambiguous. The V end lost 2 bases, the J end lost 4 bases, and 9 bases lay between the germline ends. The CDR3 has 13 residues. Germline V gives CDR1 MNHEY, CDR2 SVGAGI. This CDR3 reads CASSYGYRYEQYF. DNA for the CDR3: TGTGCCAGCAGTTACGGGTATCGTTACGAGCAGTACTTC.

J is TRBJ2-7 and V is TRBV2; TRBD2 is a possible D gene (6 bases). Deletions cut 4 bases from V and 5 bases from J, with 12 bases between. This CDR3 has 13 residues. Germline V gives CDR1 SNHLY, CDR2 FYNNEI. CDR3 sequence reads: CASSGLRTNEQYF. The CDR3 region has the DNA TGTGCCAGCAGTGGGTTAAGGACTAACGAGCAGTACTTC.

This chain uses TRBV29-1 with TRBJ2-5, with D perhaps TRBD1 (6 bases). The CDR3 has 14 residues. Germline CDR1 is SQVTM and CDR2 is ANQGSEA. V was clipped by 4 bases and J by 2 bases, with 14 bases between them. The DNA of the CDR3 is TGCAGCGTTGGAGGTGGGGGCGGTCAAGAGACCCAGTACTTC. Translation gives CSVGGGGGQETQYF. The full variable domain, completed using reference TRBV29-1 and TRBJ2-5, is SAVISQKPSRDICQRGTSLTIQCQVDSQVTMMFWYRQQPGQSLTLIATANQGSEATYESGFVIDKFPISRPNLTFSTLTVSNMSPEDSSIYLCSVGGGGGQETQYFGPGTRLLVL.